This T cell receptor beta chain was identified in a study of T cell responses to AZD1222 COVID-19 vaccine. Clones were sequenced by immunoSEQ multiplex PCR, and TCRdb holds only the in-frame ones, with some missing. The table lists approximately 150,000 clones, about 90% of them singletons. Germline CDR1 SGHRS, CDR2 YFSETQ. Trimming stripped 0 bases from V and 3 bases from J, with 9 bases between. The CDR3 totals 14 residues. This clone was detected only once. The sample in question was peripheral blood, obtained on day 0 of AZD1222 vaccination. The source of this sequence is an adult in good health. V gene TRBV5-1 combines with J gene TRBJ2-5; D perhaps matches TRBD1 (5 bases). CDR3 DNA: TGCGCCAGCAGCTTGGCAGGGTACGAAGAGACCCAGTACTTC. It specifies CASSLAGYEETQYF.